This T cell receptor (beta chain) is from a study of spatial heterogeneity in lung cancer. V was clipped by 2 bases and J by 4 bases, with 12 bases between them. The CDR3 totals 15 residues. The germline V gene has CDR1 MNHEY and CDR2 SMNVEV (reference sequence). In TCRdb, the 5' RACE reads were re-called with MiXCR into one record per CDR3 protein. The sample lists about 8,100 distinct CDR3 sequences, around 13% seen once, with about 11% in the top ten. In this sample, this clonotype is medium-sized (0.01 to 0.1%). Antigen unknown. This beta chain is off target for a library built for alpha chains, so its abundance means little. Broader study findings: Tracking of tumor mutation counts was seen in expanded intratumoral alpha and beta TCR counts. Sequencing reached an estimated coverage of tumor T cells that was only roughly 7% for alpha chains and 13% for beta chains.

Time point denoted: sample taken at primary tumor resection. The donor group consisted of over 60 patients who had untreated, early-stage non-small cell lung cancer. Tumor, nontumor lung or frozen PBMC supplied whole RNA, sequenced without sorting. The input for sequencing was lung tumor tissue, taken at surgery. The rearrangement links TRBV27 to TRBJ2-1; maybe TRBD2 (5 bases). The origin of this receptor is a male donor with early-stage non-small cell lung cancer. This CDR3 is CASSLRLQLYNEQFF. In DNA form, the CDR3 reads TGTGCCAGCAGTTTAAGACTACAGCTTTACAATGAGCAGTTCTTC.